This is a list of T cell receptor beta chains from one sample in a study of blood T cell repertoires in COVID-19. Only in-frame clones appear in the TCRdb table, and some are missing; sequencing was by immunoSEQ multiplex PCR. Here the sample spans 150,000 to 200,000 clones, about nine tenths being singletons. Specimen: peripheral blood. These TCRs come from a man between 65 and 79 years old with active or convalescent COVID-19. Both conserved end residues are part of each CDR3. Fields, in order: V gene, clone size, D gene, J gene, CDR3 protein, CDR3 DNA. D genes are given only for firm matches. Only some rows state a clone size, as once, few, many or a class for expanded clones.

V gene: TRBV5-1; clone size: once; D gene: .; J gene: TRBJ2-7; CDR3 protein: CASRVGQTTYEQYF; CDR3 DNA: TGCGCCAGCAGGGTGGGGCAGACGACCTACGAGCAGTACTTC
V gene: TRBV27; clone size: .; D gene: .; J gene: TRBJ2-1; CDR3 protein: CASGGDGTYNEQFF; CDR3 DNA: TGTGCCAGCGGAGGGGACGGTACATACAATGAGCAGTTCTTC
V gene: TRBV6-6; clone size: few; D gene: TRBD1; J gene: TRBJ1-1; CDR3 protein: CASSQLRQGADTEAFF; CDR3 DNA: TGTGCCAGCAGCCAATTAAGACAGGGGGCAGATACTGAAGCTTTCTTT
V gene: TRBV5-1; clone size: .; D gene: .; J gene: TRBJ1-1; CDR3 protein: CASSILRGRMNTEAFF; CDR3 DNA: TGCGCCAGCAGCATCCTGCGGGGACGCATGAACACTGAAGCTTTCTTT
V gene: TRBV10-2; clone size: .; D gene: TRBD1; J gene: TRBJ1-2; CDR3 protein: CASTGTGYGYTF; CDR3 DNA: TGCGCCAGCACGGGGACAGGGTATGGCTACACCTTC
V gene: TRBV7-2; clone size: .; D gene: TRBD1; J gene: TRBJ1-1; CDR3 protein: CASSFTYRGNTEAFF; CDR3 DNA: TGTGCCAGCAGCTTTACCTACAGGGGGAACACTGAAGCTTTCTTT
V gene: TRBV7-6; clone size: few; D gene: TRBD1; J gene: TRBJ1-1; CDR3 protein: CASSERPDRGLNTEAFF; CDR3 DNA: TGTGCCAGCAGCGAACGACCGGACAGGGGGCTTAACACTGAAGCTTTCTTT
V gene: TRBV18; clone size: .; D gene: TRBD2; J gene: TRBJ2-1; CDR3 protein: CASSPWTSGRENEQFF; CDR3 DNA: TGTGCCAGCTCACCTTGGACTAGCGGGAGGGAAAATGAGCAGTTCTTC
V gene: TRBV7-3; clone size: .; D gene: .; J gene: TRBJ2-3; CDR3 protein: CASSSRDPTDTQYF; CDR3 DNA: TGTGCCAGCAGCTCTCGGGATCCAACAGATACGCAGTATTTT
V gene: TRBV10-3; clone size: .; D gene: TRBD2; J gene: TRBJ2-3; CDR3 protein: CAISGGLAGGNTQYF; CDR3 DNA: TGTGCCATCAGTGGAGGACTAGCGGGAGGGAATACGCAGTATTTT